This entry is about one TCR beta chain. Its antigen is undetermined. The authors split each subset's genomic DNA evenly across several immunoSEQ plates. As processed by the authors: ImmunoSEQ yielded junction-only sequences lacking quality scores, so filtering differed. Using immunoSEQ multiplex PCR, the repertoire was profiled, and TCRdb retains in-frame clones only, with some absent. For V, J and clone size, that table is used; D and trimming come from the DNA. The table has under 2.5 million clones, around 90% seen once. This entry is derived from a study of shared clonotypes between healthy human individuals. For the study at large: Donors had three CD4 naive, three CD4 memory, two CD8 naive and one CD8 memory plate apiece. General observations from the study: Depth of sequencing was expected to influence donor clonotype sharing.

CDR3 length equals 17 residues. Germline V lookup: CDR1 LNHNV, CDR2 YYDKDF (reference sequence). The V and J ends lost 4 bases and 3 bases, in that order; junction bases with no gene match: 14. Sequenced material: naive CD4+ T cells from PBMCs. Stated subset: CD45RA+ positively selected. The rearrangement joins TRBV15 to TRBJ2-7; TRBD2 matches 8 bases. The sequence derives from a man aged 18 to 29 in good health. Some clones in this sample may be carry-over from other donors' samples. The CDR3 DNA sequence: TGTGCCACCAGCACGGTGGGGTTACCGGGACTAGTCTACGAGCAGTACTTC. Translating gives CATSTVGLPGLVYEQYF.